Included here is one TCR beta chain sequence, with context. As yet, its antigen is unknown. Trimming at V came to 6 bases and at J to 7 bases, leaving 7 bases not matched to a gene. This CDR3 has 14 amino acids. Per germline, CDR1 LNHDA and CDR2 SQIVND (reference sequence). The data were taken from a study of T cells in Graves' hyperthyroidism and ophthalmopathy. On the study more broadly: Peripheral blood was secured at the point of initial diagnosis, before any treatment. Findings and caveats of the study: Most thyroid clonotypes that were expanded above 0.001 also turned up in blood.

Researchers took RNA transcripts and amplified the TCR beta CDR3 regions from them. First-round RT-PCR of the TCR CDR3 relied on the HTBI primer set. TCRdb re-derived calls from the multiplex PCR reads in MiXCR, one entry per CDR3 protein. This table holds hundreds of thousands of distinct CDR3 sequences, 14% found once. PBMCs were sourced from approximately 9 ml fresh peripheral blood. The J gene is TRBJ2-1, the V gene TRBV19; TRBD2 aligns across 9 bases. Sequencing used blood. This sequence originates from a woman aged 25 to 39 with Graves' hyperthyroidism. The CDR3 coding sequence is TGTGCCAGTAGGCGGCGGGAGGGCAAAAATGAGCAGTTCTTC. Its translation: CASRRREGKNEQFF.